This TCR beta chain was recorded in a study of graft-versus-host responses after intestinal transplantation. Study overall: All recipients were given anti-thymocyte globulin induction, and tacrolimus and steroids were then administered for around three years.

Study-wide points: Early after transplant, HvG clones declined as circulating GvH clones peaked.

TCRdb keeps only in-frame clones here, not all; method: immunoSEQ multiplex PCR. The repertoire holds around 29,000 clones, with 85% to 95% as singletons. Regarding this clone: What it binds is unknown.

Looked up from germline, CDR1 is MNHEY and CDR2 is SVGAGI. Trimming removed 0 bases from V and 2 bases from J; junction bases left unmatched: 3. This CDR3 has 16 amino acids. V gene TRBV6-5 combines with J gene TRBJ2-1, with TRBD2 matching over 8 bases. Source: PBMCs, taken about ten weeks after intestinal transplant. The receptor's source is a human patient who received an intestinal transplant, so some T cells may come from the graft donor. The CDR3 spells CASSYSLSGAYNEQFF. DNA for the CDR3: TGTGCCAGCAGTTACTCGCTTAGCGGGGCCTACAATGAGCAGTTCTTC.